These T cell receptor beta chains were read from a single sample in a study of blood T cell repertoires in COVID-19. Clones were sequenced by immunoSEQ multiplex PCR, and TCRdb holds only the in-frame ones, with some missing. Here the sample spans fewer than 200,000 clones, over 75% being singletons. Sample: peripheral blood. These receptors were collected from a man between 60 and 70 years old who had recovered from COVID-19. Both conserved end residues are part of each CDR3. A D gene is named only where the DNA matches it firmly. Clone size is stated in some rows and not others, as once, few, many or a class when expanded.

abundance	v_gene	j_gene	d_gene	CDR3nt	CDR3aa
.	TRBV25-1	TRBJ1-4	.	TGTGCCAGCAGGAACGAGGCTAATGAAAAACTGTTTTTT	CASRNEANEKLFF
.	TRBV4-1	TRBJ2-5	TRBD2	TGCGCCAGCAGCCAAGCGTTAAGGTGGACAACCGGGACTAAGAGAGAGACCCAGTACTTC	CASSQALRWTTGTKRETQYF
.	TRBV19	TRBJ1-4	.	TGTGCCAGTAAAGGGGACTTTCGCGAAAAACTGTTTTTT	CASKGDFREKLFF
.	TRBV4-3	TRBJ2-1	TRBD1	TGCGCCAGCAGCCATCCAGGGGGAACGGACGAGCAGTTCTTC	CASSHPGGTDEQFF
few	TRBV10-3	TRBJ1-6	.	TGTGCCATCAGTGAGTCGAGTAGCCCTAGTCTCCCCCTCCACTTT	CAISESSSPSLPLHF
.	TRBV6-5	TRBJ1-2	.	TGTGCCAGCAGTTACCCGGGAAAGGGTTACACCTTC	CASSYPGKGYTF
.	TRBV3-1/TRBV3-2	TRBJ2-3	.	TGTGCCAGCAGCCAAGATGCTAGTGCCCGGAGCGATACGCAGTATTTT	CASSQDASARSDTQYF
.	TRBV7-8	TRBJ2-6	.	TGTGCCAGCAGCTTTCCTCCACTTCTCAGGGATTTAGACTCTGGGGCCAACGTCCTGACTTTC	CASSFPPLLRDLDSGANVLTF
.	TRBV18	TRBJ2-7	.	TGTGCCAGCTCATCTACCGAGGTTTCTGGCGAGCAGTACTTC	CASSSTEVSGEQYF
.	TRBV6-5	TRBJ1-5	TRBD1	TGTGCCAGCAGGGGGACAGGAAGGGGCAATCAGCCCCAGCATTTT	CASRGTGRGNQPQHF
.	TRBV6-1	TRBJ2-2	TRBD1	TGTGCCAGCAGTGCCGACCGGGACAGAGTATCCGGGGAGCTGTTTTTT	CASSADRDRVSGELFF
once	TRBV5-6	TRBJ2-2	.	TGTGCCAGCGGTCGGGTTCAGTCCGCCGGGGAGCTGTTTTTT	CASGRVQSAGELFF
.	TRBV6-2/TRBV6-3	TRBJ2-7	.	TGTGCCAGCAGTTACGGGGGGACGGGGTACCCAAGCTCCTACGAGCAGTACTTC	CASSYGGTGYPSSYEQYF
.	TRBV6-5	TRBJ2-3	.	TGTGCCAGCAATGGAGTAGGGAGCACGGATACGCAGTATTTT	CASNGVGSTDTQYF
.	TRBV30	TRBJ1-4	TRBD1	TGTGCCTGGAGTGGGGACAGGGATGAAAAACTGTTTTTT	CAWSGDRDEKLFF
many	TRBV9	TRBJ2-2	.	TGTGCCAGCAGCGTAGATAGCGGCAACACCGGGGAGCTGTTTTTT	CASSVDSGNTGELFF
.	TRBV5-1	TRBJ1-5	TRBD1	TGCGCCAGCAGCCTAGACAGGGGGCCAGGTCAGCCCCAGCATTTT	CASSLDRGPGQPQHF
.	TRBV10-1	TRBJ2-3	.	TGCGCCAGCTCTCCCCCGGGGAAGAGCACAGATACGCAGTATTTT	CASSPPGKSTDTQYF
.	TRBV6-4	TRBJ2-1	TRBD2	TGTGCCAGCAGTGATCTAGCGGGGGCATACAATGAGCAGTTCTTC	CASSDLAGAYNEQFF
.	TRBV11-2	TRBJ1-2	.	TGTGCCAGCAGCAATCAGGACACTTTGACCAGCTACACCTTC	CASSNQDTLTSYTF
.	TRBV19	TRBJ2-5	TRBD2	TGTGCCAGTAGCACTAGCGGGGTAACGTACCAAGAGACCCAGTACTTC	CASSTSGVTYQETQYF
.	TRBV19	TRBJ2-2	TRBD2	TGTGCCAGTCGGGACTACGGGAACACCGGGGAGCTGTTTTTT	CASRDYGNTGELFF
.	TRBV6-5	TRBJ1-4	.	TGTGCCAGCAGCTCCTCAAGAGGGAAACTGTTTTTT	CASSSSRGKLFF
.	TRBV6-5	TRBJ1-1	.	TGTGCCAGCAGTTGGGCAGGGGCGAACACTGAAGCTTTCTTT	CASSWAGANTEAFF